Sequencing of this TCR beta chain was carried out in a study of T cell repertoires in cytomegalovirus infection. The germline CDR1 and CDR2 sequences are DFQATT and SNEGSKA (reference sequence). V gave up 7 bases and J gave up 0 bases, with 16 bases separating them. The CDR3 extends over 14 amino acids. As concerns this clonotype: Its antigen is currently unknown.

From the reads, TCRdb called clonotypes with MiXCR, one entry per CDR3 protein. The data show 800,000 to 950,000 distinct CDR3 sequences, over 25% seen once. The sequences come from cultured CD8+ T cells from PBMCs, collected from culture after CMV antigen stimulation. The chain has TRBV20-1 and TRBJ2-7; D perhaps matches TRBD2 (5 bases). The sequence was collected from a human donor in good health (CMV status not recorded). Some clones in this sample may be carry-over from other donors' samples. The CDR3 coding sequence is TGCAGTGTCTCCCGGGGTCCAAGCTCCTACGAGCAGTACGTC. The encoded protein is CSVSRGPSSYEQYV.